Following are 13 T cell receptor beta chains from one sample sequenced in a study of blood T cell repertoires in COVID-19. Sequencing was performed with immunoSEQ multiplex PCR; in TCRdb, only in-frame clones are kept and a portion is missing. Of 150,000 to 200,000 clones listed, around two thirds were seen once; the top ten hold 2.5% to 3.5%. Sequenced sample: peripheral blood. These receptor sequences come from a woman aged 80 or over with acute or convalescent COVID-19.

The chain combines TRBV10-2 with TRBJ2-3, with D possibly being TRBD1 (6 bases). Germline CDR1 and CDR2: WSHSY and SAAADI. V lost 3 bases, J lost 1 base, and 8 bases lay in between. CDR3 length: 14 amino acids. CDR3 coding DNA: TGCGCCAGCAGTGAACAGGGTGGCACAGATACGCAGTATTTT. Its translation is CASSEQGGTDTQYF.

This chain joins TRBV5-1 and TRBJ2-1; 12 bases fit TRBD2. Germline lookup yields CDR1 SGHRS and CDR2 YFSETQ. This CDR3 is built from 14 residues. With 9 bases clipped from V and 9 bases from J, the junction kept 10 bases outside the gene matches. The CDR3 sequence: CATKETSGSSEQFF. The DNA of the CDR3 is TGCGCCACCAAAGAGACTAGCGGGAGTTCTGAGCAGTTCTTC.

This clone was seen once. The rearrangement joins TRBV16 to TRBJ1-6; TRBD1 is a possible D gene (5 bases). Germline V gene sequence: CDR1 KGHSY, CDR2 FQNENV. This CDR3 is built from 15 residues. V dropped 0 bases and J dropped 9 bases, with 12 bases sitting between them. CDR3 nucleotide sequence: TGTGCCAGCAGCCAATCAGGGCAGGGCGCTTCACCCCTCCACTTT. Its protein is CASSQSGQGASPLHF.

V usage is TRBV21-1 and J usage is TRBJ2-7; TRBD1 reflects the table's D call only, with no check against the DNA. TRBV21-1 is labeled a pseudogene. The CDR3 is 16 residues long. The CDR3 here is CASSKGGGLSSYEQYF. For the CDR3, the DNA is TGTGCCAGCAGCAAAGGAGGGGGTTTGTCTTCCTACGAGCAGTACTTC.

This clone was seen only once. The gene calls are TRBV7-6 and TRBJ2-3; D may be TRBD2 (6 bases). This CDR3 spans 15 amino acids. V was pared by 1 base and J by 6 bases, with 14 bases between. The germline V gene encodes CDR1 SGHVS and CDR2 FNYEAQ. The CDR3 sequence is CASSLGGGRMDTQYF. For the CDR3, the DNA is TGTGCCAGCAGCTTAGGGGGAGGTCGAATGGATACGCAGTATTTT.

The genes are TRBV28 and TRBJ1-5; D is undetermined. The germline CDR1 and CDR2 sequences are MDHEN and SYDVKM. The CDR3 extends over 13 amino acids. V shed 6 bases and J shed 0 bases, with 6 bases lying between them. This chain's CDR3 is CASSTDSNQPQHF. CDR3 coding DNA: TGTGCCAGCAGCACAGATAGCAATCAGCCCCAGCATTTT.

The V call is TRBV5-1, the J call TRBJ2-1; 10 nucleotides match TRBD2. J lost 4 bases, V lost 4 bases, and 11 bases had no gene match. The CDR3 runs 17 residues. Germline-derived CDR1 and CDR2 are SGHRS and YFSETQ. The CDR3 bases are TGCGCCAGCAGCGTCGGAGCGGGAGGGCCGAAATACAATGAGCAGTTCTTC. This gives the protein CASSVGAGGPKYNEQFF.

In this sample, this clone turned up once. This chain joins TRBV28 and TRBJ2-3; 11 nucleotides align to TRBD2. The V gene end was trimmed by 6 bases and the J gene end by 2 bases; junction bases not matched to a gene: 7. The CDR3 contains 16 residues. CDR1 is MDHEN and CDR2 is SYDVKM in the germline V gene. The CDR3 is CASRSGTSGLTDTQYF. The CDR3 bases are TGTGCCAGCAGGTCCGGGACTAGCGGACTCACAGATACGCAGTATTTT.

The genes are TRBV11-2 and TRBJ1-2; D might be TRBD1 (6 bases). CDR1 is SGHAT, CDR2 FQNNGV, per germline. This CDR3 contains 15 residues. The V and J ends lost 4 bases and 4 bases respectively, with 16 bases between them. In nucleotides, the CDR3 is TGTGCCAGCAGCTGGACACAGGGTCCCTTCTATGGCTACACCTTC. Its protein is CASSWTQGPFYGYTF.

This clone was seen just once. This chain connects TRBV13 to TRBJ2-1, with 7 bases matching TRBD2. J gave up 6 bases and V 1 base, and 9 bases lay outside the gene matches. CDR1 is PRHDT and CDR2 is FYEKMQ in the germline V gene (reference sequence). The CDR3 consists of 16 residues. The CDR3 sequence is CASSLVDGRSVNEQFF. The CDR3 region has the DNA TGTGCCAGCAGCTTAGTGGACGGGAGGAGTGTCAATGAGCAGTTCTTC. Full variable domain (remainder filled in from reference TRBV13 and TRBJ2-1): AAGVIQSPRHLIKEKRETATLKCYPIPRHDTVYWYQQGPGQDPQFLISFYEKMQSDKGSIPDRFSAQQFSDYHSELNMSSLELGDSALYFCASSLVDGRSVNEQFFGPGTRLTVL.

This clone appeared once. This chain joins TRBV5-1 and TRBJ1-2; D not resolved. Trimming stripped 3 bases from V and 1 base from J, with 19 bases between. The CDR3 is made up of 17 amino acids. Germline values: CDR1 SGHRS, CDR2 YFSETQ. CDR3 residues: CASSSSTLLGGNYGYTF. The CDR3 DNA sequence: TGCGCCAGCAGCTCCTCGACCCTCCTCGGAGGTAACTATGGCTACACCTTC. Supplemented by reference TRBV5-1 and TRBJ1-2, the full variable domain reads KAGVTQTPRYLIKTRGQQVTLSCSPISGHRSVSWYQQTPGQGLQFLFEYFSETQRNKGNFPGRFSGRQFSNSRSEMNVSTLELGDSALYLCASSSSTLLGGNYGYTFGSGTRLTVV.

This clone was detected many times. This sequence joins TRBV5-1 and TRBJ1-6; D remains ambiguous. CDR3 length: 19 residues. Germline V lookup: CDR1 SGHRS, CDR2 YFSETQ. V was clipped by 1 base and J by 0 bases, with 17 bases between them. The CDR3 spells CASSLSSPGSISYNSPLHF. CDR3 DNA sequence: TGCGCCAGCAGCTTGTCATCCCCCGGGTCGATCTCCTATAATTCACCCCTCCACTTT.

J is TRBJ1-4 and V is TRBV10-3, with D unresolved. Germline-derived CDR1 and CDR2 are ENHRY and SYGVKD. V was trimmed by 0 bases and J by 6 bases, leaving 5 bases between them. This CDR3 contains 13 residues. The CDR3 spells CAISESLYEKLFF. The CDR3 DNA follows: TGTGCCATCAGTGAGTCCTTGTATGAAAAACTGTTTTTT.